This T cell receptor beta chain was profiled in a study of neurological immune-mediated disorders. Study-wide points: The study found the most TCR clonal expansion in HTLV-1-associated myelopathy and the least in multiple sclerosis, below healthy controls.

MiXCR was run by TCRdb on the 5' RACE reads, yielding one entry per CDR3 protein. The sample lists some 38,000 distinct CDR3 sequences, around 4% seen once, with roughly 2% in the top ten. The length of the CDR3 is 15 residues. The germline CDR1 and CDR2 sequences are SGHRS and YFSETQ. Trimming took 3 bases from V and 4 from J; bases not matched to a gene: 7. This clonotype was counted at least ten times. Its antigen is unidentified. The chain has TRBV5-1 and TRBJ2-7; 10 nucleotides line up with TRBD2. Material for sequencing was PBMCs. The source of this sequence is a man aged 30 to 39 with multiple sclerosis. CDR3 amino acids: CASSSTRTSGYEQYF. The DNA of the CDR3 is TGCGCCAGCAGCTCGACCCGGACTAGCGGTTACGAGCAGTACTTC. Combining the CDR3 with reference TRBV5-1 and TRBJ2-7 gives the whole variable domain KAGVTQTPRYLIKTRGQQVTLSCSPISGHRSVSWYQQTPGQGLQFLFEYFSETQRNKGNFPGRFSGRQFSNSRSEMNVSTLELGDSALYLCASSSTRTSGYEQYFGPGTRLTVT.